Reported below is one TCR beta chain. Its antigen is still unknown. The data stem from a study of T cell repertoires in cytomegalovirus infection. In the study overall: Both a matching HLA type and CMV infection were indicated by public TCR beta signatures.

V trimming: 1 base; J trimming: 5 bases; junction bases outside the gene matches: 5. Germline V gene data show CDR1 as LGHNA and CDR2 as YSLEER. The CDR3 sequence is 14 residues long. Study-wide results and caveats: The ex vivo response was dominated by HLA-C-restricted CMV-specific TCR beta clonotypes. The study identified carriers of CMV plus the relevant HLA from cumulative public TCR beta family frequency.

TCRdb independently ran MiXCR on the reads; one entry per CDR3 protein. The sample consists of approximately 400,000 distinct CDR3 sequences, approximately 31% of them appearing once. The genes are TRBV4-3 and TRBJ2-7, with 7 positions matching TRBD1. The TCR was taken from a human donor in good health (CMV status not recorded). Some clones in this sample may be carry-over from other donors' samples. The sequencing sample was made of PBMCs. The CDR3 DNA follows: TGCGCCAGCAGCCAAGTCCGAGACAGGGACGAGCAGTACTTC. Its protein is CASSQVRDRDEQYF.